This T cell receptor (beta chain) was sequenced during a study of blood T cell repertoires in COVID-19. In the study overall: Collection of acute and convalescent COVID-19 samples took place in the United States, Italy and Spain. The analysed material was cDNA or gDNA that came from T cells, B-cell-depleted T cells, or PBMCs.

This clone was found once. V was pared by 3 bases and J by 3 bases, with 8 bases between. Germline CDR1 is KGHSH and CDR2 is LQKENI. The CDR3 length is 13 residues. Authors' processing steps: Nucleated cell counts were estimated from reference gene primer amplification. Clones were read by immunoSEQ multiplex PCR, and TCRdb kept only the in-frame ones, dropping some. That table is the source of V, J and clone size, and D and trimming were worked out from the DNA. This table holds under 200,000 clones, approximately 81% found once. The source of this sequence is a woman over 75 with acute or convalescent COVID-19. The rearrangement uses TRBV18 and TRBJ1-1; no reliable D call. The specimen was peripheral blood. The CDR3 loop is CASSPTVYTEAFF. The CDR3 region has the DNA TGTGCCAGCTCACCCACAGTGTACACTGAAGCTTTCTTT.